These 18 T cell receptor beta chains came from one sample sequenced in a study of blood T cell repertoires in COVID-19. Some clones are missing from TCRdb's copy, which holds only in-frame ones; the method was immunoSEQ multiplex PCR. The sample includes under 60,000 clones, 85% to 90% of them seen just once. Sample: peripheral blood. The receptors originated from a human donor in a cohort sampled during active COVID-19.

This clone was found once. The chain joins TRBV6-5 to TRBJ1-2; D gene ambiguous. V shed 2 bases and J shed 0 bases, with 4 bases lying between them. This CDR3 contains 13 residues. The germline V gene encodes CDR1 MNHEY and CDR2 SVGAGI. This CDR3 reads CASSYESNYGYTF. CDR3 DNA: TGTGCCAGCAGTTACGAGTCTAACTATGGCTACACCTTC.

The chain joins TRBV5-1 to TRBJ1-5; D ambiguous. V was pared by 1 base and J by 4 bases, with 6 bases between. Germline V CDR1 and CDR2: SGHRS, YFSETQ. This CDR3 has 13 residues. Here the CDR3 DNA reads TGCGCCAGCAGCTTGAACGGGAATCAGCCCCAGCATTTT. As protein: CASSLNGNQPQHF.

The rearrangement links TRBV23-1 to TRBJ1-5, with 8 bases matching TRBD1. TRBV23-1 is designated an ORF whose function remains uncertain. The CDR3 totals 18 residues. The junction had 10 bases not matched to a gene; V was cut back by 3 bases and J by 0 bases. CDR3: CASSQQQDRGNSNQPQHF. The DNA of the CDR3 is TGCGCCAGCAGTCAGCAGCAAGACAGGGGAAATAGCAATCAGCCCCAGCATTTT.

The chain couples TRBV2 to TRBJ2-1; 7 bases are shared with TRBD2. J lost 2 bases, V lost 11 bases, and 15 bases had no gene match. The CDR3 contains 16 residues. Per the germline V gene, CDR1 is SNHLY and CDR2 is FYNNEI. The CDR3 DNA follows: TGTGCCTGCCAAACGGCCCGGGGACTACCCTACAATGAGCAGTTCTTC. Amino acids: CACQTARGLPYNEQFF.

In its sample, this clone was seen once. The gene calls are TRBV6-5 and TRBJ2-7, with 11 bases identical to TRBD2. This CDR3 has 15 amino acids. Germline V gene sequence: CDR1 MNHEY, CDR2 SVGAGI. J was trimmed by 2 bases and V by 6 bases; bases with no gene match: 6. The CDR3 region has the DNA TGTGCCAGCAGCGGCCTGGGACTAGCGGCCTACGAGCAGTACTTC. It encodes CASSGLGLAAYEQYF.

The chain employs TRBV18 and TRBJ2-5; D is possibly TRBD1 (5 bases). The CDR3 extends over 15 amino acids. Trimming left V 0 bases short and J 6 bases short, with 14 bases between. Germline V gene sequence: CDR1 KGHSH, CDR2 LQKENI. CDR3 sequence: CASSPPQGASKTQYF. CDR3 nucleotides: TGTGCCAGCTCACCACCTCAAGGGGCGTCGAAGACCCAGTACTTC.

V is TRBV6-5 and J is TRBJ1-4, with a possible D match to TRBD1 (5 bases). V gave up 6 bases and J gave up 3 bases, with 11 bases separating them. The CDR3 runs to 14 residues. Germline CDR1 reads MNHEY; CDR2 reads SVGAGI. CDR3 DNA sequence: TGTGCCAGCAGGGAGGGGCTAGCTAATGAAAAACTGTTTTTT. Its translation: CASREGLANEKLFF.

The V call is TRBV2, the J call TRBJ2-7; D is unresolved. The CDR3 length is 13 residues. Trimming took off 8 bases at V and 1 base at J, with 12 bases between the two ends. CDR1 SNHLY and CDR2 FYNNEI come from the germline V gene. The CDR3 is CASVAWASYEQYF. In DNA, the CDR3 is TGTGCCAGCGTTGCGTGGGCATCCTACGAGCAGTACTTC.

Here the CDR3 DNA reads TGTGCCAGCAGCTCCGACAGGCGAGAGACCCAGTACTTC. Residues: CASSSDRRETQYF. V and J are TRBV7-6 and TRBJ2-5; tentatively, D is TRBD1 (6 bases). The CDR3 has 13 residues. Trimming shortened V by 4 bases and J by 4 bases, and 10 bases separated the two germline ends. CDR1 and CDR2 from the germline V gene are SGHVS and FNYEAQ.

In this sample, this clone turned up a few times. This chain uses TRBV28 with TRBJ2-5; maybe TRBD1 (5 bases). CDR1 is MDHEN, CDR2 SYDVKM, per germline. This CDR3 contains 14 residues. V was clipped by 1 base and J by 4 bases, with 10 bases between them. CDR3 loop: CASSLLNRRETQYF. The CDR3 region has the DNA TGTGCCAGCAGTTTATTGAACAGGAGAGAGACCCAGTACTTC.

This chain links TRBV7-3 with TRBJ2-2; 9 bases are shared with TRBD2. Trimming removed 5 bases from V and 7 bases from J; junction bases left unmatched: 11. The germline CDR1 and CDR2 sequences are SGHTA and FQGTGA. The CDR3 sequence is 16 residues long. As DNA, the CDR3 is TGTGCCAGCAGCCCCCAGGGCGGGAGGGGGTACGGGGAGCTGTTTTTT. Its translation is CASSPQGGRGYGELFF.

This clone has just a few counts. The rearrangement links TRBV28 to TRBJ1-6; tentative D call: TRBD1 (5 bases). The CDR3 runs 13 residues. The germline V and J ends were trimmed by 7 bases and 5 bases, with 9 bases remaining between them. Germline CDR1 MDHEN, CDR2 SYDVKM. Here the CDR3 DNA reads TGTGCCAGCAAAAACAGGAATAATTCACCCCTCCACTTT. This sequence encodes CASKNRNNSPLHF. Full variable domain (outside the CDR3, taken from reference TRBV28 and TRBJ1-6): DVKVTQSSRYLVKRTGEKVFLECVQDMDHENMFWYRQDPGLGLRLIYFSYDVKMKEKGDIPEGYSVSREKKERFSLILESASTNQTSMYLCASKNRNNSPLHFGNGTRLTVT.

This chain uses TRBV6-4 with TRBJ2-5; 7 nucleotides agree with TRBD1. The germline V gene has CDR1 MRHNA and CDR2 SNTAGT. V was clipped by 6 bases and J by 4 bases; unmatched bases: 11. The CDR3 has 15 residues. The CDR3 here is CASSRTGEVGETQYF. CDR3 in DNA: TGTGCCAGCAGCAGGACAGGTGAGGTAGGAGAGACCCAGTACTTC.

The chain combines TRBV9 with TRBJ2-3, with a possible D match to TRBD2 (5 bases). Germline lookup yields CDR1 SGDLS and CDR2 YYNGEE. The V gene lost 0 bases and the J gene lost 0 bases, with 11 bases spanning the gap. This CDR3 is 16 amino acids long. The CDR3 DNA follows: TGTGCCAGCAGCGTAGACCCGAGGACTAGCACAGATACGCAGTATTTT. Amino acid sequence: CASSVDPRTSTDTQYF.

This clone was recorded once. The chain couples TRBV15 to TRBJ2-2; maybe TRBD2 (7 bases). This CDR3 comprises 17 residues. Trimming shortened V by 3 bases and J by 5 bases, and 19 bases separated the two germline ends. Germline CDR1 and CDR2: LNHNV and YYDKDF (reference sequence). The CDR3 nucleotides are TGTGCCACCAGCAGGCGCCTGGGCGGGGGCCTAACCGGGGAGCTGTTTTTT. This translates into CATSRRLGGGLTGELFF.

The V gene is TRBV19, the J gene TRBJ1-4, with D tentatively TRBD1 (6 bases). The CDR3 has 12 residues. Per germline, CDR1 LNHDA and CDR2 SQIVND (reference sequence). V was pared by 3 bases and J by 11 bases, with 10 bases between. The CDR3 sequence: CASSIGQRKLFF. The CDR3 DNA follows: TGTGCCAGTAGTATTGGACAGCGGAAACTGTTTTTT. Drawing the rest from reference TRBV19 and TRBJ1-4, the complete variable domain is DGGITQSPKYLFRKEGQNVTLSCEQNLNHDAMYWYRQDPGQGLRLIYYSQIVNDFQKGDIAEGYSVSREKKESFPLTVTSAQKNPTAFYLCASSIGQRKLFFGSGTQLSVL.

The chain is built from TRBV28 and TRBJ1-1, with D possibly matching TRBD1 (5 bases). Trimming shortened V by 6 bases and J by 3 bases, and 20 bases separated the two germline ends. The CDR3 extends over 16 amino acids. CDR1 is MDHEN, CDR2 SYDVKM, per germline. CDR3: CASSPAGRAKDTEAFF. For the CDR3, the DNA is TGTGCCAGCAGCCCCGCCGGCAGGGCAAAAGACACTGAAGCTTTCTTT.

This chain links TRBV6-5 with TRBJ1-5; 7 bases line up with TRBD1. Trimming removed 6 bases from V and 5 bases from J; junction bases left unmatched: 1. Germline V gene sequence: CDR1 MNHEY, CDR2 SVGAGI. This CDR3 region has 12 residues. The CDR3 spells CASSDRDQPQHF. The CDR3 DNA reads TGTGCCAGCAGCGACAGGGATCAGCCCCAGCATTTT.